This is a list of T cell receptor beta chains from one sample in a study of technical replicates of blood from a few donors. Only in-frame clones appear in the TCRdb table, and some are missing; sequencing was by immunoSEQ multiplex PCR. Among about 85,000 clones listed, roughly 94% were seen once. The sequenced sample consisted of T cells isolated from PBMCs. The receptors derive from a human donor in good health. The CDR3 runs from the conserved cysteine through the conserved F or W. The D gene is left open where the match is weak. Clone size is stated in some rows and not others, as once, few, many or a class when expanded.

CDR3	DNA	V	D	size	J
CASSEVAGTGGKQYF	TGTGCCAGCAGTGAAGTGGCAGGAACGGGGGGCAAGCAGTACTTC	TRBV6-1	-	-	TRBJ2-7
CSADRPGLAGGFVSNEQFF	TGCAGCGCAGACAGGCCGGGACTAGCGGGAGGGTTTGTAAGCAATGAGCAGTTCTTC	TRBV29-1	TRBD2	-	TRBJ2-1
CASSSRDRVGETQYF	TGTGCCAGCAGTTCCCGGGACAGGGTGGGCGAGACCCAGTACTTC	TRBV28	TRBD1	-	TRBJ2-5
CASSVQGFTGELFF	TGTGCCAGCAGCGTACAGGGTTTCACCGGGGAGCTGTTTTTT	TRBV9	-	once	TRBJ2-2
CASSLQGPTNEKLFF	TGCGCCAGCAGCTTACAGGGGCCAACTAATGAAAAACTGTTTTTT	TRBV5-1	TRBD1	-	TRBJ1-4
CSVERQWSSGNTIYF	TGCAGCGTTGAGCGGCAATGGAGCTCTGGAAACACCATATATTTT	TRBV29-1	-	-	TRBJ1-3
CASSAGQIAYEQYF	TGTGCCAGCAGTGCCGGACAGATAGCCTACGAGCAGTACTTC	TRBV25-1	-	-	TRBJ2-7
CSVFETGGLVTEAFF	TGCAGCGTTTTTGAGACAGGGGGATTGGTGACTGAAGCTTTCTTT	TRBV29-1	TRBD1	-	TRBJ1-1
CASSFSNRLAEQFQETQYF	TGTGCCAGCAGCTTTTCCAATCGACTAGCGGAACAATTCCAAGAGACCCAGTACTTC	TRBV7-8	TRBD2	-	TRBJ2-5
CASSFNLAYEQYF	TGTGCCAGCAGCTTCAACCTAGCCTACGAGCAGTACTTC	TRBV7-2	-	-	TRBJ2-7
CASSSRTGFEQYF	TGTGCCAGCAGTTCCCGGACAGGCTTCGAGCAGTACTTC	TRBV6-5	TRBD1	-	TRBJ2-7
CASSLASGIPLNTEAFF	TGTGCCAGCAGTTTAGCTTCAGGGATCCCCCTGAACACTGAAGCTTTCTTT	TRBV27	-	-	TRBJ1-1
CASNYSAVHNEQFF	TGTGCCAGTAATTACTCAGCGGTCCACAATGAGCAGTTCTTC	TRBV19	-	-	TRBJ2-1
CASSDRGYGYTF	TGTGCCAGCAGTGATCGAGGTTATGGCTACACCTTC	TRBV2	-	-	TRBJ1-2
CASSSKGAGKVSSYNEQFF	TGTGCCAGCAGCTCTAAGGGAGCGGGGAAAGTGAGCTCCTACAATGAGCAGTTCTTC	TRBV9	TRBD2	-	TRBJ2-1
CASRWLAGLNEQFF	TGTGCCAGCAGATGGCTAGCGGGACTCAATGAGCAGTTCTTC	TRBV6-5	TRBD2	-	TRBJ2-1
CASSLTSEGTGSPLHF	TGTGCCAGTAGTCTAACCTCAGAAGGGACAGGGTCACCCCTCCACTTT	TRBV19	TRBD1	-	TRBJ1-6
CASRRDRTDTGELFF	TGTGCCAGCAGGCGGGACAGGACAGACACCGGGGAGCTGTTTTTT	TRBV27	TRBD1	-	TRBJ2-2
CASSADGGSHYEQYF	TGCGCCAGCAGCGCCGATGGAGGGTCCCACTACGAGCAGTACTTC	TRBV4-1	-	-	TRBJ2-7
CAWRVGQIYGYTF	TGTGCCTGGAGGGTGGGACAGATCTATGGCTACACCTTC	TRBV30	TRBD1	-	TRBJ1-2
CASRPGPSGWTEAFF	TGTGCCAGCAGGCCCGGCCCTTCGGGGTGGACTGAAGCTTTCTTT	TRBV28	-	-	TRBJ1-1
CASSYSTGGEKLFF	TGTGCCAGCAGTTACTCGACAGGTGGAGAAAAACTGTTTTTT	TRBV6-5	-	-	TRBJ1-4
CASIGDSPSGNTIYF	TGTGCCAGTATAGGGGACAGTCCCTCTGGAAACACCATATATTTT	TRBV19	TRBD1	once	TRBJ1-3
CASSPRGSYEQYF	TGCGCCAGCAGCCCGAGAGGGTCCTACGAGCAGTACTTC	TRBV5-1	-	-	TRBJ2-7
CASRAGTSEYNEQFF	TGCGCCAGCAGGGCGGGGACTAGCGAATACAATGAGCAGTTCTTC	TRBV5-1	TRBD2	-	TRBJ2-1
CASARAGLSYGYTF	TGTGCCAGTGCCAGGGCAGGCCTGTCCTATGGCTACACCTTC	TRBV19	-	-	TRBJ1-2
CATGGLGEQFF	TGTGCCACCGGAGGACTTGGGGAGCAGTTCTTC	TRBV15	-	-	TRBJ2-1
CASSSTGTSGRVVYNEQFF	TGTGCCAGCAGTTCTACCGGGACTAGCGGGAGGGTCGTATACAATGAGCAGTTCTTC	TRBV7-6	TRBD2	-	TRBJ2-1
CASSPPLAGTYEQYF	TGTGCCAGCTCACCACCCCTAGCGGGAACCTACGAGCAGTACTTC	TRBV18	TRBD2	-	TRBJ2-7
CASSSTAGQVAAEQYF	TGTGCCAGCAGTTCGACCGCCGGACAGGTGGCAGCGGAGCAGTACTTC	TRBV7-6	TRBD1	-	TRBJ2-7
CASSEQGVSGNTIYF	TGTGCCAGCAGTGAGCAGGGGGTCTCTGGAAACACCATATATTTT	TRBV2	TRBD1	-	TRBJ1-3
CASSLARQGGDTQYF	TGTGCCAGCAGCTTAGCGCGACAGGGTGGAGATACGCAGTATTTT	TRBV7-9	TRBD1	-	TRBJ2-3
CASSPRVGQPQHF	TGTGCCAGCAGTCCCAGGGTGGGGCAGCCCCAGCATTTT	TRBV6-5	-	-	TRBJ1-5
CSVGSTGSSYNEQFF	TGCAGCGTTGGATCAACTGGGAGCTCCTACAATGAGCAGTTCTTC	TRBV29-1	-	-	TRBJ2-1
CASSPSQGLSGNTIYF	TGTGCCAGCTCACCCTCCCAGGGCCTCTCTGGAAACACCATATATTTT	TRBV18	-	-	TRBJ1-3
CASWTSALDGELFF	TGTGCCAGTTGGACTAGCGCTCTCGACGGGGAGCTGTTTTTT	TRBV19	TRBD2	-	TRBJ2-2
CASSLGAGGLNYGYTF	TGTGCCAGCAGCTTAGGGGCAGGGGGCCTAAACTATGGCTACACCTTC	TRBV7-9	TRBD1	-	TRBJ1-2
CASSGVPGLAGGGSYNEQFF	TGTGCCAGCAGTGGGGTGCCGGGACTAGCGGGAGGGGGGTCCTACAATGAGCAGTTCTTC	TRBV28	TRBD2	-	TRBJ2-1
CASSLGRGDYGYTF	TGTGCCAGCAGTTTGGGCAGGGGAGACTATGGCTACACCTTC	TRBV28	-	-	TRBJ1-2
CASSGQAGGGYTF	TGTGCCAGCAGCGGACAGGCGGGGGGTGGCTACACCTTC	TRBV6-5	TRBD1	-	TRBJ1-2
CASRQQGSLSTGELFF	TGTGCCAGCAGACAACAGGGCAGTCTGAGCACCGGGGAGCTGTTTTTT	TRBV13	-	-	TRBJ2-2
CSARNTEAFF	TGCAGTGCCAGGAACACTGAAGCTTTCTTT	TRBV20-1	-	few	TRBJ1-1